A selection of T cell receptor beta chains follows, all from one sample in a study of blood T cells in healthy people across ages. TCRdb reprocessed the 5' RACE reads via MiXCR and lists one record per CDR3 protein. The data contain some 1.4 million distinct CDR3 sequences, approximately 40% of them singletons. The sample was blood. These receptors originate from a woman aged 18-30 years in good health. The CDR3 runs from the conserved cysteine through the conserved F or W. D genes are given only for firm matches. Expanded clones get a size class; other rows say once, few or many, or leave the size out.

abundance: -; d_gene: -; j_gene: TRBJ1-2; v_gene: TRBV6-6; CDR3nt: TGTGCCAGCAGTTCCCAATTGGCGGGAGGCTACACCTTC; CDR3aa: CASSSQLAGGYTF
abundance: -; d_gene: -; j_gene: TRBJ2-3; v_gene: TRBV28; CDR3nt: TGTGCCAGCAGTACCGGGACATCGAGCACAGATACGCAGTATTTT; CDR3aa: CASSTGTSSTDTQYF
abundance: -; d_gene: -; j_gene: TRBJ1-4; v_gene: TRBV12-3/TRBV12-4; CDR3nt: TGTGCCAGCAGTGACAACGCGGGGTATAATGAAAAACTGTTTTTT; CDR3aa: CASSDNAGYNEKLFF
abundance: few; d_gene: -; j_gene: TRBJ2-7; v_gene: TRBV2; CDR3nt: TGTGCCAGCAACCCTTTAGTGGGAGGTGCCTACGAGCAGTACTTC; CDR3aa: CASNPLVGGAYEQYF
abundance: -; d_gene: TRBD1; j_gene: TRBJ2-7; v_gene: TRBV7-9; CDR3nt: TGTGCCAGCAGCTGGACAGGGAGCATCAACGAGCAGTACTTC; CDR3aa: CASSWTGSINEQYF
abundance: -; d_gene: -; j_gene: TRBJ2-3; v_gene: TRBV7-2; CDR3nt: TGTGCCAGCAGCCCCCTCCCCGGCCTGATCACAGATACGCAGTATTTT; CDR3aa: CASSPLPGLITDTQYF
abundance: -; d_gene: -; j_gene: TRBJ2-5; v_gene: TRBV7-9; CDR3nt: TGTGCCAGCCATAATACTAGCTATACCTACAATGGGCAGTACTTC; CDR3aa: CASHNTSYTYNGQYF
abundance: -; d_gene: TRBD2; j_gene: TRBJ2-2; v_gene: TRBV12-3/TRBV12-4; CDR3nt: TGTGCCAGCAAAATATCCGGGGGGGCCACCGGGGAGCTGTTTTTT; CDR3aa: CASKISGGATGELFF
abundance: few; d_gene: TRBD1; j_gene: TRBJ1-2; v_gene: TRBV7-2; CDR3nt: TGTGCCAGCAGCTTTCATCAGGACAGGTCTGGCTACACCTTC; CDR3aa: CASSFHQDRSGYTF
abundance: -; d_gene: TRBD1; j_gene: TRBJ1-1; v_gene: TRBV29-1; CDR3nt: TGCAGCGGATCCAACAGGGGGGTAGTGGACACTGAAGCTTTCTTT; CDR3aa: CSGSNRGVVDTEAFF
abundance: few; d_gene: -; j_gene: TRBJ2-1; v_gene: TRBV3-1; CDR3nt: TGTGCCATCAGCCACCGTGATGAGCAGTTCTTC; CDR3aa: CAISHRDEQFF
abundance: -; d_gene: TRBD1; j_gene: TRBJ1-1; v_gene: TRBV12-3/TRBV12-4; CDR3nt: TGTGCCAGCAGTGATCAGGGGGCTGGGAACACTGAAGCTTTCTTT; CDR3aa: CASSDQGAGNTEAFF
abundance: few; d_gene: TRBD2; j_gene: TRBJ2-7; v_gene: TRBV12-3/TRBV12-4; CDR3nt: TGTGCCAGCAGTGTGGCGGGGGGACTCTACGAGCAGTACTTC; CDR3aa: CASSVAGGLYEQYF
abundance: few; d_gene: -; j_gene: TRBJ2-4; v_gene: TRBV4-1; CDR3nt: TGCGCCAGCAGCCAAGGGGGGGCCTTCGCCAAAAACATTCAGTACTTC; CDR3aa: CASSQGGAFAKNIQYF
abundance: -; d_gene: -; j_gene: TRBJ1-1; v_gene: TRBV10-1; CDR3nt: TGCGCCAGCAAGGGACACCTAATAATGAACACTGAAGCTTTCTTT; CDR3aa: CASKGHLIMNTEAFF
abundance: few; d_gene: TRBD1; j_gene: TRBJ2-1; v_gene: TRBV27; CDR3nt: TGTGCCAGCAGTTTGACAGGGGCCCACTACAATGAGCAGTTCTTC; CDR3aa: CASSLTGAHYNEQFF
abundance: few; d_gene: TRBD2; j_gene: TRBJ2-3; v_gene: TRBV10-3; CDR3nt: TGTGCCATCAAGGGTAGCGGGAGCACAGATACGCAGTATTTT; CDR3aa: CAIKGSGSTDTQYF
abundance: -; d_gene: -; j_gene: TRBJ1-2; v_gene: TRBV12-3/TRBV12-4; CDR3nt: TGTGCCAGCAGTTTGTCGGGGGGCCGGGGCTACACCTTC; CDR3aa: CASSLSGGRGYTF
abundance: few; d_gene: TRBD1; j_gene: TRBJ1-5; v_gene: TRBV10-3; CDR3nt: TGTGCCATCAGTGGGGACAGGAATCAGCCCCAGCATTTT; CDR3aa: CAISGDRNQPQHF
abundance: -; d_gene: TRBD1; j_gene: TRBJ2-1; v_gene: TRBV12-3/TRBV12-4; CDR3nt: TGTGCCAGCAACCATCTCCGGGACAGGGGTGTAAATGAGCAGTTCTTC; CDR3aa: CASNHLRDRGVNEQFF
abundance: few; d_gene: TRBD1; j_gene: TRBJ1-2; v_gene: TRBV5-1; CDR3nt: TGCGCCAGCAGCTTGGCCGGGCAGGGGGCGTATGGCTACACCTTC; CDR3aa: CASSLAGQGAYGYTF
abundance: -; d_gene: -; j_gene: TRBJ2-1; v_gene: TRBV5-1; CDR3nt: TGCGCCAGCAGCCCGGACCGATCTTTGTACAATGAGCAGTTCTTC; CDR3aa: CASSPDRSLYNEQFF
abundance: few; d_gene: -; j_gene: TRBJ2-4; v_gene: TRBV6-5; CDR3nt: TGTGCCAGCACTCACTCACCGGGACACCAAACTGGGGCCAAAAACATTCAGTACTTC; CDR3aa: CASTHSPGHQTGAKNIQYF
abundance: -; d_gene: -; j_gene: TRBJ2-1; v_gene: TRBV6-5; CDR3nt: TGTGCCAGCAGTTACAGGCGGGGAGACTACAATGAGCAGTTCTTC; CDR3aa: CASSYRRGDYNEQFF
abundance: -; d_gene: TRBD2; j_gene: TRBJ2-5; v_gene: TRBV5-1; CDR3nt: TGCGCCAGCAGCCCCGTGGACTTGCGGGAGCAGTACTTC; CDR3aa: CASSPVDLREQYF
abundance: -; d_gene: TRBD1; j_gene: TRBJ1-6; v_gene: TRBV6-1; CDR3nt: TGTGCCAGCAGCCAAGGGACAGGGAATCAGCTTGGGAATTCACCCCTCCACTTT; CDR3aa: CASSQGTGNQLGNSPLHF
abundance: -; d_gene: TRBD2; j_gene: TRBJ2-3; v_gene: TRBV20-1; CDR3nt: TGCAGTGCTAGAGATGGCGGGAGCTCAGATACGCAGTATTTT; CDR3aa: CSARDGGSSDTQYF
abundance: -; d_gene: -; j_gene: TRBJ2-7; v_gene: TRBV10-3; CDR3nt: TGTGCCATCAGTGGACCTAGCGAGACTCCCTACGAGCAGTACTTC; CDR3aa: CAISGPSETPYEQYF
abundance: few; d_gene: -; j_gene: TRBJ2-1; v_gene: TRBV2; CDR3nt: TGTGCCAGCAGGGAGACTAGTGGGGATGAGCAGTTCTTC; CDR3aa: CASRETSGDEQFF
abundance: -; d_gene: -; j_gene: TRBJ1-5; v_gene: TRBV4-1; CDR3nt: TGCGCCAGCAGCCAAGGACAGGACCCGAATCAGCCCCAGCATTTT; CDR3aa: CASSQGQDPNQPQHF
abundance: -; d_gene: -; j_gene: TRBJ2-3; v_gene: TRBV3-1; CDR3nt: TGTGCCAGCAGCCATGCCACCTTGGATACGCAGTATTTT; CDR3aa: CASSHATLDTQYF
abundance: few; d_gene: TRBD2; j_gene: TRBJ2-3; v_gene: TRBV20-1; CDR3nt: TGCAGTGGTTACTTCCGGACTAGCGGGGAAGATACGCAGTATTTT; CDR3aa: CSGYFRTSGEDTQYF
abundance: -; d_gene: -; j_gene: TRBJ1-1; v_gene: TRBV11-2; CDR3nt: TGTGCCAGCAGCCCGGGGAGGATGGCAACTGAAGCTTTCTTT; CDR3aa: CASSPGRMATEAFF
abundance: -; d_gene: TRBD2; j_gene: TRBJ2-1; v_gene: TRBV6-2/TRBV6-3; CDR3nt: TGTGCCAGCAGTTACTCCTCCCGCGGGGGGAACAATGAGCAGTTCTTC; CDR3aa: CASSYSSRGGNNEQFF
abundance: few; d_gene: -; j_gene: TRBJ1-1; v_gene: TRBV6-1; CDR3nt: TGTGCCAGCAGTGTTAAAACGAACACTGAAGCTTTCTTT; CDR3aa: CASSVKTNTEAFF
abundance: -; d_gene: -; j_gene: TRBJ2-7; v_gene: TRBV18; CDR3nt: TGTGCCAGCTCACCACTGGGCACGCCCGGCGAGCAGTACTTC; CDR3aa: CASSPLGTPGEQYF
abundance: -; d_gene: TRBD2; j_gene: TRBJ2-3; v_gene: TRBV27; CDR3nt: TGTGCCAGCAGTTTAAGCGGGACTAGCGGGAATTGGCGCCCAGATACGCAGTATTTT; CDR3aa: CASSLSGTSGNWRPDTQYF
abundance: -; d_gene: TRBD2; j_gene: TRBJ2-7; v_gene: TRBV7-8; CDR3nt: TGTGCCAGCAGCTTAGTACCGAGTAGCGGGAACTCCTACGAGCAGTACTTC; CDR3aa: CASSLVPSSGNSYEQYF
abundance: -; d_gene: -; j_gene: TRBJ1-1; v_gene: TRBV12-3/TRBV12-4; CDR3nt: TGTGCCAGCCGACAGGATTTGAACACTGAAGCTTTCTTT; CDR3aa: CASRQDLNTEAFF
abundance: few; d_gene: TRBD1; j_gene: TRBJ2-3; v_gene: TRBV27; CDR3nt: TGTGCCAGCAGTGTGGCACGGACAGGGGGTCTTAAGGAGACGCAGTATTTT; CDR3aa: CASSVARTGGLKETQYF
abundance: few; d_gene: TRBD1; j_gene: TRBJ2-5; v_gene: TRBV6-6; CDR3nt: TGTGCCTCTACACATATCCAGGGGGTGCTCGGGGCCCAGTACTTC; CDR3aa: CASTHIQGVLGAQYF
abundance: few; d_gene: -; j_gene: TRBJ2-3; v_gene: TRBV6-5; CDR3nt: TGTGCCAGCAGTTACTGGTACGGGACCCCCGGCGGGAATACGCAGTATTTT; CDR3aa: CASSYWYGTPGGNTQYF
abundance: -; d_gene: -; j_gene: TRBJ2-7; v_gene: TRBV20-1; CDR3nt: TGCAGGGCTAGCAACACTTTCTACGAGCAGTACTTC; CDR3aa: CRASNTFYEQYF
abundance: many; d_gene: -; j_gene: TRBJ1-2; v_gene: TRBV20-1; CDR3nt: TGCAGTGCTAGAGATGACGGCTACACCTTC; CDR3aa: CSARDDGYTF
abundance: -; d_gene: -; j_gene: TRBJ1-2; v_gene: TRBV12-3/TRBV12-4; CDR3nt: TGTGCCAGCAGTTTAGAGGCAGGATCCTATGGCTACACCTTC; CDR3aa: CASSLEAGSYGYTF
abundance: few; d_gene: -; j_gene: TRBJ2-5; v_gene: TRBV20-1; CDR3nt: TGCAGTGCTAGAATCGCAGGCATCCAAGAGACCCAGTACTTC; CDR3aa: CSARIAGIQETQYF
abundance: few; d_gene: -; j_gene: TRBJ2-1; v_gene: TRBV5-1; CDR3nt: TGCGCCAGCAGCTTGGGAGGTGTGGTGGCCAATGAGCAGTTCTTC; CDR3aa: CASSLGGVVANEQFF
abundance: -; d_gene: -; j_gene: TRBJ1-1; v_gene: TRBV6-4; CDR3nt: TGTGCCAGCAGTGCCCAGGGGATAGGGACCACTGAAGCTTTCTTT; CDR3aa: CASSAQGIGTTEAFF
abundance: once; d_gene: -; j_gene: TRBJ2-5; v_gene: TRBV6-2/TRBV6-3; CDR3nt: TGTGCCTTTCCTTGGATTGGAAGGACCCAGTACTTC; CDR3aa: CAFPWIGRTQYF
abundance: -; d_gene: -; j_gene: TRBJ1-5; v_gene: TRBV6-2/TRBV6-3; CDR3nt: TGTGCCAGCAGTTATGACGGCCCAGTGCAGCCCCAGCATTTT; CDR3aa: CASSYDGPVQPQHF
abundance: -; d_gene: -; j_gene: TRBJ2-5; v_gene: TRBV15; CDR3nt: TGTGCCACCAAGACGGGCCACCTGGGGCAAGAGACCCAGTACTTC; CDR3aa: CATKTGHLGQETQYF
abundance: -; d_gene: -; j_gene: TRBJ1-1; v_gene: TRBV21-1; CDR3nt: TGTGCCAGCCGTTCGGGCCCCCCCGGACAGGGGTCCCCTGAAGCTTTCTTT; CDR3aa: CASRSGPPGQGSPEAFF
abundance: few; d_gene: -; j_gene: TRBJ2-1; v_gene: TRBV9; CDR3nt: TGTGCCAGCAGCGCTAGCCCGGCCCCTGGGGAGCAGTTCTTC; CDR3aa: CASSASPAPGEQFF
abundance: few; d_gene: -; j_gene: TRBJ1-6; v_gene: TRBV7-6; CDR3nt: TGTGCCAGCAGCTTAGGGCAGGGGCATCTTAATTCACCCCTCCACTTT; CDR3aa: CASSLGQGHLNSPLHF